The clone carrying this TCR beta chain was detected a few times. Its specificity is not known. This entry comes from a study of beta chain features in type 1 diabetes. In total, each donor contributed a single heparinised blood draw that averaged roughly 100 mL. Broader study findings: It was not settled here whether HLA type affects TCRB rearrangement. Type 1 diabetes patients had moderately but significantly shorter TCRB CDR3s in all four CD4+ subsets. More deletions and fewer insertions at VDJ junctions were seen in type 1 diabetes patients.

Every isolated RNA sample was fully reverse transcribed, so sequencing captured expressed TCRB transcripts. Assay used: immunoSEQ multiplex PCR; TCRdb lists only in-frame clones, some missing. The table lists 300,000 to 450,000 clones, over 9.5% of them singletons. Germline V gene sequence: CDR1 SQVTM, CDR2 ANQGSEA. The CDR3 covers 13 residues. The V and J ends lost 4 bases and 9 bases respectively, with 16 bases between them. Sample: naive CD4+ T cells from blood. This TCR was sampled from a man in his late teens or twenties in good health. The chain joins TRBV29-1 to TRBJ2-1, with D possibly being TRBD2 (7 bases). In nucleotides, the CDR3 is TGCAGCGTTGGAAGGGGGGGCCCGAGTGAGCAGTTCTTC. Translated: CSVGRGGPSEQFF.